This T cell receptor beta chain was captured in a study of blood T cell repertoires in COVID-19. As for the study in general: Spain, Italy and the United States supplied samples that represented acute and convalescent COVID-19.

Original handling: Quantification of nucleated cells was approximated via reference gene primer amplification. The assay was immunoSEQ multiplex PCR, and TCRdb's table has in-frame clones only and misses some. V, J and clone size derive from that table, while D and trimming were established from the DNA sequence. The table has approximately 280,000 clones, approximately 83% seen once. V lost 7 bases and J lost 3; bases outside the gene matches: 5. CDR3 length equals 13 residues. The chain uses TRBV12-3 or TRBV12-4 and TRBJ1-2, with 7 bases lining up with TRBD1. This clonotype was obtained from a woman aged 30 to 39 who had recovered from COVID-19. Sequenced: peripheral blood. CDR3 sequence (DNA): TGTGCCAGCACCTTACAGGGGTACTATGGCTACACCTTC. Translated: CASTLQGYYGYTF.